The sequence of this T cell receptor (beta chain) was determined in a study of T cells in Graves' hyperthyroidism and ophthalmopathy. At least ten counts were recorded for this clonotype. Fresh peripheral blood, 10 ml, yielded the PBMCs. Amplification of TCR beta CDR3 regions was performed using RNA transcripts as template. The primer set for the first-round RT-PCR of the TCR CDR3 was HTBI. TCRdb re-analysed the multiplex PCR reads in MiXCR, keeping a single row per CDR3 protein. This table has approximately 690,000 distinct CDR3 sequences, roughly 15% appearing once. The J segment lost 5 bases and the V segment lost 6 bases, leaving 8 bases of the junction unmatched. The CDR3 runs to 16 residues.

The sequenced sample was blood. The TCR originated in a woman aged 50 to 60 with Graves' ophthalmopathy. This rearrangement joins TRBV12-3 or TRBV12-4 to TRBJ2-3; 13 bases match TRBD2. This chain's CDR3 is CASSNRLAGGQDTQYF. In DNA form, the CDR3 reads TGTGCCAGCAGCAATAGACTAGCGGGAGGTCAAGATACGCAGTATTTT.